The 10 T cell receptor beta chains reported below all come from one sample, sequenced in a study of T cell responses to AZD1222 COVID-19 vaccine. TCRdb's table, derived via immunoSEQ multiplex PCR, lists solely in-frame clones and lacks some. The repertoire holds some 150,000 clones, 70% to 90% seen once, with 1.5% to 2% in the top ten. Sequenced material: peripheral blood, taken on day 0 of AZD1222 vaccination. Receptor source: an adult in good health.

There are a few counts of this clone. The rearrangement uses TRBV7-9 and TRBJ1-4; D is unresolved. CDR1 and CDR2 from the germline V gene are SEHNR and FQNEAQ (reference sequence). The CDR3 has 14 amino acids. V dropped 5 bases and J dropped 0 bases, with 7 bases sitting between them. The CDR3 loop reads CASSHRATNEKLFF. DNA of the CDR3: TGTGCCAGCAGCCACCGGGCAACTAATGAAAAACTGTTTTTT.

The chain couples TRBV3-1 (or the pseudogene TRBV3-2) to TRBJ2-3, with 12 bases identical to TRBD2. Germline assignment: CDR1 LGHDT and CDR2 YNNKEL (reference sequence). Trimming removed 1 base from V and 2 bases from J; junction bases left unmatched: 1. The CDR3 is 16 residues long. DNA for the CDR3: TGTGCCAGCAGCCAAGGACTAGCGGGGGACACAGATACGCAGTATTTT. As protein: CASSQGLAGDTDTQYF.

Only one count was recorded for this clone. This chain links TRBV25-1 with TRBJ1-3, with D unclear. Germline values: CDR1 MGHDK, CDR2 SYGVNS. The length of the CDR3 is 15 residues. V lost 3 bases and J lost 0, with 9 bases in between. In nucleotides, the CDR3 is TGTGCCAGCAGTGACCGTGGAAGCTCTGGAAACACCATATATTTT. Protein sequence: CASSDRGSSGNTIYF.

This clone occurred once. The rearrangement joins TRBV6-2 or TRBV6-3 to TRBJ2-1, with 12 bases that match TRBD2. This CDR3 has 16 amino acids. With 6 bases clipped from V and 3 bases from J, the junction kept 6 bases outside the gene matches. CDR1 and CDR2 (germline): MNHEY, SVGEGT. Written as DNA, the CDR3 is TGTGCCAGCAGCCTGGGACTAGCGGGTGGCTACAATGAGCAGTTCTTC. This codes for CASSLGLAGGYNEQFF.

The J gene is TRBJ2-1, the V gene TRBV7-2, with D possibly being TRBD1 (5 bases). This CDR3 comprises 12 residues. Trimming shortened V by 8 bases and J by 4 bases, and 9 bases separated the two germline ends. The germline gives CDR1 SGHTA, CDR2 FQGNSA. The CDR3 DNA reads TGTGCCAGCGGTCAGGGTTACAATGAGCAGTTCTTC. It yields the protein CASGQGYNEQFF.

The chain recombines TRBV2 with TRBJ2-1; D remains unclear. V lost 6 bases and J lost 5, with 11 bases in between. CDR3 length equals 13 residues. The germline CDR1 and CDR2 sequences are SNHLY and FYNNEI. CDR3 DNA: TGTGCCAGCAGACATCGGGCTGACAATGAGCAGTTCTTC. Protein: CASRHRADNEQFF.

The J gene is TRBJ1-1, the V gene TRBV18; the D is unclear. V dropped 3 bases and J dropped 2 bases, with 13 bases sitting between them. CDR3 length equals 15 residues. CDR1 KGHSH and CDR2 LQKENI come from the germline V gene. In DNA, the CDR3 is TGTGCCAGCTCACCTTCGTTCGTGGGTAACACTGAAGCTTTCTTT. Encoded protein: CASSPSFVGNTEAFF.

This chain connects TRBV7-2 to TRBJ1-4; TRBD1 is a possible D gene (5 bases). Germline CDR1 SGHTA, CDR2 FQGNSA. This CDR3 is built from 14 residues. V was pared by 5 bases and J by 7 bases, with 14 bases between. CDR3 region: CASSKTGYAEKLFF. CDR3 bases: TGTGCCAGCAGCAAAACAGGTTATGCTGAAAAACTGTTTTTT. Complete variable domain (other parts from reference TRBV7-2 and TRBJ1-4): GAGVSQSPSNKVTEKGKDVELRCDPISGHTALYWYRQSLGQGLEFLIYFQGNSAPDKSGLPSDRFSAERTGGSVSTLTIQRTQQEDSAVYLCASSKTGYAEKLFFGSGTQLSVL.

The CDR3 region is CAIRRTGGNEQYV. CDR3 bases: TGTGCCATCAGGAGGACAGGGGGCAACGAGCAGTACGTC. The chain joins TRBV10-3 to TRBJ2-7, with 11 bases identical to TRBD1. Per the germline V gene, CDR1 is ENHRY and CDR2 is SYGVKD. The CDR3 sequence is 13 residues long. V lost 6 bases and J lost 5; bases outside the gene matches: 3.

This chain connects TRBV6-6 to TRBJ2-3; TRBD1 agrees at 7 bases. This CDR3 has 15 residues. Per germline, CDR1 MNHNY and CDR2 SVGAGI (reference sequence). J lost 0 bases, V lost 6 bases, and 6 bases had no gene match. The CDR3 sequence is CASSLRDSSTDTQYF. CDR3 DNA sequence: TGTGCCAGCAGCCTCCGGGACAGTAGCACAGATACGCAGTATTTT.